This T cell receptor beta chain was recovered during a study of T cells in localized non-small cell lung cancer. Whole-study findings and limits: Compared with tumor, uninvolved adjacent lung displayed greater T cell clonality, ranking highest overall. Sequencing was restricted to one tumor region; therefore, heterogeneity remains possible.

Here immunoSEQ multiplex PCR was the method, and the copy in TCRdb shows in-frame clones only, minus some. The table includes fewer than 90,000 clones, around 80% detected once. This clone was counted a few times. The antigen is unknown. The clonotype comes from a man between 40 and 69 years old with stage II squamous cell lung carcinoma. The sample consisted of PBMCs, taken before any cancer treatment.

Written as DNA, the CDR3 is TGTGCCACCAGCAGAGATACGCGAGCGGAGGGCTACACCTTC. Translated, it gives CATSRDTRAEGYTF. The genes are TRBV15 and TRBJ1-2; D ambiguous. Looked up from germline, CDR1 is LNHNV and CDR2 is YYDKDF (reference sequence). The CDR3 has 14 residues. V was pared by 0 bases and J by 8 bases, with 13 bases between.